Each of the 24 T cell receptor beta chains below was sequenced from the same sample in a study of T cell responses to AZD1222 COVID-19 vaccine. Here immunoSEQ multiplex PCR was the method, and the copy in TCRdb shows in-frame clones only, minus some. This sample has about 270,000 clones, with about 94% found just once. Sequencing used peripheral blood, obtained 28 days after the second AZD1222 dose. These receptors were obtained from an adult who received the AZD1222 COVID-19 vaccine.

CDR3 bases: TGTGCCAGCAGTTCCGGGGGAGGCGAGCAGTACTTC. Translated, it gives CASSSGGGEQYF. V usage is TRBV28 and J usage is TRBJ2-7; possible D gene TRBD2, 6 bases. In germline, CDR1 is MDHEN, CDR2 SYDVKM. V lost 4 bases, J lost 6 bases, and 10 bases lay in between. This CDR3 has 12 residues.

V is TRBV3-1 (or the pseudogene TRBV3-2) and J is TRBJ1-1, with D unresolved. Germline V gives CDR1 LGHDT, CDR2 YNNKEL (reference sequence). Trimming removed 4 bases at V and 1 base at J, with 7 bases between. The CDR3 consists of 13 residues. The CDR3 coding sequence is TGTGCCAGCAGCCGAGACGGGAACACTGAAGCTTTCTTT. Its protein product is CASSRDGNTEAFF.

The CDR3 is CASSQEKDSGGFTYEQYF. Written as DNA, the CDR3 is TGCGCCAGCAGCCAAGAGAAGGATAGCGGGGGGTTTACCTACGAGCAGTACTTC. J is TRBJ2-7 and V is TRBV4-3; 10 bases are a match to TRBD2. V trimming: 0 bases; J trimming: 2 bases; junction bases outside the gene matches: 10. CDR1 is LGHNA, CDR2 YSLEER, per germline. The CDR3 is 18 amino acids.

This chain links TRBV2 with TRBJ2-3; perhaps D is TRBD1 or TRBD2 (6 bases each). The CDR3 spans 16 residues. The germline V gene has CDR1 SNHLY and CDR2 FYNNEI. V was trimmed by 7 bases and J by 0 bases, leaving 17 bases between them. DNA of the CDR3: TGTGCCAGCAAGGGGGGTGGGACAACAAGCACAGATACGCAGTATTTT. Encoded protein: CASKGGGTTSTDTQYF.

This clone is a singleton in its sample. This chain uses TRBV15 with TRBJ2-1; no reliable D call. The CDR3 runs to 16 residues. Trimming took off 6 bases at V and 0 bases at J, with 15 bases between the two ends. Germline assignment: CDR1 LNHNV and CDR2 YYDKDF (reference sequence). The DNA for the CDR3 is TGTGCCACCAGGAAAGACCTAGAAGGCTCCTACAATGAGCAGTTCTTC. This codes for CATRKDLEGSYNEQFF.

The J gene is TRBJ2-1, the V gene TRBV24-1; TRBD1 might be the D (6 bases). Germline loops: CDR1 KGHDR, CDR2 SFDVKD. The V and J ends lost 1 base and 10 bases respectively, with 19 bases between them. The CDR3 sequence is 16 residues long. CDR3 sequence reads: CATSDFDRRAGGEQFF. Here the CDR3 DNA reads TGTGCCACCAGTGATTTCGACAGGCGGGCAGGAGGAGAGCAGTTCTTC.

This clone came up once. The V gene is TRBV6-2 or TRBV6-3, the J gene TRBJ2-3; D may be TRBD1 (5 bases). Trimming stripped 6 bases from V and 0 bases from J, with 10 bases between. This CDR3 comprises 14 residues. Germline lookup yields CDR1 MNHEY and CDR2 SVGEGT. As DNA, the CDR3 is TGTGCCAGCAGCCCGACAGCTAGCACAGATACGCAGTATTTT. It yields the protein CASSPTASTDTQYF.

The chain joins TRBV5-5 to TRBJ1-4, with 7 positions matching TRBD1. This CDR3 comprises 13 residues. Germline V lookup: CDR1 SGHKS, CDR2 YYEKEE (reference sequence). J gave up 7 bases and V 3 bases, and 3 bases lay outside the gene matches. CDR3 in DNA: TGTGCCAGCAGCTCACGACAGGGTGAAAAACTGTTTTTT. It is translated as CASSSRQGEKLFF.

This chain joins TRBV5-1 and TRBJ1-6; no firm D call. Trimming cost V 3 bases and J 7 bases, with 11 bases left between them. Germline V lookup: CDR1 SGHRS, CDR2 YFSETQ. The CDR3 extends over 14 amino acids. CDR3 loop: CASSSLDGNSPLHF. As DNA, the CDR3 is TGCGCCAGCAGCTCCCTGGACGGAAATTCACCCCTCCACTTT.

V gene TRBV12-3 or TRBV12-4 combines with J gene TRBJ1-6; D gene ambiguous. The CDR3 runs 13 residues. Trimming removed 6 bases at V and 6 bases at J, with 9 bases between. The CDR3 DNA follows: TGTGCCAGCAGGGGCGGGAGTAATTCACCCCTCCACTTT. Translation gives CASRGGSNSPLHF.

Only one count was recorded for this clone. The J gene is TRBJ1-4, the V gene TRBV28, with 10 positions matching TRBD1. J was trimmed by 7 bases and V by 7 bases; bases with no gene match: 9. Germline V gene data show CDR1 as MDHEN and CDR2 as SYDVKM. The CDR3 sequence is 15 residues long. The CDR3 sequence is CASKPPDRGREKLFF. The CDR3 nucleotides read TGTGCCAGCAAACCTCCCGACAGGGGGCGTGAAAAACTGTTTTTT. The whole variable domain, filled in from reference TRBV28 and TRBJ1-4, reads DVKVTQSSRYLVKRTGEKVFLECVQDMDHENMFWYRQDPGLGLRLIYFSYDVKMKEKGDIPEGYSVSREKKERFSLILESASTNQTSMYLCASKPPDRGREKLFFGSGTQLSVL.

This chain links TRBV6-5 with TRBJ2-3, with D tentatively TRBD1 (6 bases). Germline-derived CDR1 and CDR2 are MNHEY and SVGAGI. Trimming stripped 7 bases from V and 2 bases from J, with 16 bases between. The CDR3 runs to 15 residues. The CDR3 coding sequence is TGTGCCAGCACCTACAGCAGGGACAACACAGATACGCAGTATTTT. This translates into CASTYSRDNTDTQYF.

The chain links TRBV18 to TRBJ2-1; unclear D gene. V was pared by 3 bases and J by 0 bases, with 12 bases between. This CDR3 is built from 16 residues. Germline values: CDR1 KGHSH, CDR2 LQKENI. This chain's CDR3 is CASSPFTVSSYNEQFF. The CDR3 DNA is TGTGCCAGCTCACCCTTTACTGTGAGCTCCTACAATGAGCAGTTCTTC.

The CDR3 DNA follows: TGTGCCAGCAGCTTAGAGCTCACCGGGGAGCTGTTTTTT. It is translated as CASSLELTGELFF. This rearrangement joins TRBV11-2 to TRBJ2-2, with no clear D. The CDR3 runs to 13 residues. V lost 0 bases and J lost 4, with 3 bases in between. Germline-derived CDR1 and CDR2 are SGHAT and FQNNGV.

This clone was seen more than once but under ten times. This sequence joins TRBV5-1 and TRBJ2-7; 8 bases line up with TRBD2. V shed 4 bases and J 0 bases; nucleotides not matched to a gene: 3. Germline V lookup: CDR1 SGHRS, CDR2 YFSETQ. The CDR3 runs to 14 residues. For the CDR3, the DNA is TGCGCCAGCAGCGAGCGGGGGAGCTCCTACGAGCAGTACTTC. Protein product: CASSERGSSYEQYF. The variable domain in full, completed from reference TRBV5-1 and TRBJ2-7, reads KAGVTQTPRYLIKTRGQQVTLSCSPISGHRSVSWYQQTPGQGLQFLFEYFSETQRNKGNFPGRFSGRQFSNSRSEMNVSTLELGDSALYLCASSERGSSYEQYFGPGTRLTVT.

The J gene is TRBJ2-7, the V gene TRBV18; D ambiguous. The V and J ends lost 3 bases and 2 bases respectively, with 8 bases between them. This CDR3 is 13 amino acids long. Germline V gene lookup returns CDR1 KGHSH and CDR2 LQKENI. DNA for the CDR3: TGTGCCAGCTCACCCCCTTCTACCTACGAGCAGTACTTC. It codes for CASSPPSTYEQYF.

J is TRBJ2-7 and V is TRBV9; TRBD2 is a possible D gene (5 bases). Trimming stripped 3 bases from V and 3 bases from J, with 7 bases between. This CDR3 comprises 12 residues. Germline loops: CDR1 SGDLS, CDR2 YYNGEE. CDR3 DNA sequence: TGTGCCAGCAGCGGCCGGGACTACGAGCAGTACTTC. Encoded protein: CASSGRDYEQYF.

The chain links TRBV2 to TRBJ1-5; 9 nucleotides match TRBD1. The CDR3 has 17 amino acids. Germline trimming cut 5 bases from V and 3 bases from J; bases unmatched to any gene: 11. The germline V gene encodes CDR1 SNHLY and CDR2 FYNNEI. CDR3 DNA sequence: TGTGCCAGCAGTTCCCCCGGGACAGGGAAAGTCAATCAGCCCCAGCATTTT. It encodes CASSSPGTGKVNQPQHF.

The chain joins TRBV19 to TRBJ1-5; 7 positions match TRBD1. Germline V gene lookup returns CDR1 LNHDA and CDR2 SQIVND (reference sequence). Trimming at V came to 3 bases and at J to 3 bases, leaving 5 bases not matched to a gene. The CDR3 extends over 15 amino acids. Here the CDR3 DNA reads TGTGCCAGTAGTATGCCCGGGACAGTCAATCAGCCCCAGCATTTT. Its protein is CASSMPGTVNQPQHF.

The chain is built from TRBV6-6 and TRBJ2-1; D gene uncertain. There are 13 residues in the CDR3. Trimming removed 2 bases at V and 6 bases at J, with 8 bases between. Germline assignment: CDR1 MNHNY and CDR2 SVGAGI (reference sequence). The CDR3 DNA sequence: TGTGCCAGCAGTTACCTAGGCTCCAATGAGCAGTTCTTC. It yields the protein CASSYLGSNEQFF.

V gene TRBV2 combines with J gene TRBJ2-1; 12 bases align to TRBD1. CDR1 and CDR2 (germline): SNHLY, FYNNEI. This CDR3 spans 14 amino acids. V gave up 7 bases and J gave up 10 bases; unmatched junction bases: 8. The CDR3 sequence: CASTPGQGAREQFF. CDR3 DNA: TGTGCCAGCACTCCGGGACAGGGGGCTAGGGAGCAGTTCTTC.

The J gene is TRBJ2-2, the V gene TRBV4-3; D is perhaps TRBD2 (6 bases). The germline V and J ends were trimmed by 0 bases and 6 bases, with 11 bases remaining between them. Looked up from germline, CDR1 is LGHNA and CDR2 is YSLEER. The CDR3 totals 15 residues. The CDR3, as DNA: TGCGCCAGCAGCCAAGACCCTGCGGGGCCCGGGGAGCTGTTTTTT. Translation: CASSQDPAGPGELFF.

The chain links TRBV27 to TRBJ2-1; tentatively, D is TRBD2 (6 bases). Trimming left V 6 bases short and J 8 bases short, with 23 bases between. The length of the CDR3 is 16 residues. Germline V gene lookup returns CDR1 MNHEY and CDR2 SMNVEV (reference sequence). The CDR3 sequence: CASSLSPGSLRDEQFF. The CDR3 DNA follows: TGTGCCAGCAGCCTCAGTCCCGGGAGCTTAAGGGATGAGCAGTTCTTC.

The rearrangement uses TRBV7-2 and TRBJ2-7, with a tentative D call TRBD1 (6 bases). Per the germline V gene, CDR1 is SGHTA and CDR2 is FQGNSA. Trimming left V 3 bases short and J 8 bases short, with 17 bases between. CDR3 length: 14 amino acids. CDR3: CASSFPIQGIKQYF. The CDR3 DNA reads TGTGCCAGCAGCTTCCCCATACAGGGTATTAAGCAGTACTTC. The full variable domain, its missing parts supplied by reference TRBV7-2 and TRBJ2-7, is GAGVSQSPSNKVTEKGKDVELRCDPISGHTALYWYRQSLGQGLEFLIYFQGNSAPDKSGLPSDRFSAERTGGSVSTLTIQRTQQEDSAVYLCASSFPIQGIKQYFGPGTRLTVT.